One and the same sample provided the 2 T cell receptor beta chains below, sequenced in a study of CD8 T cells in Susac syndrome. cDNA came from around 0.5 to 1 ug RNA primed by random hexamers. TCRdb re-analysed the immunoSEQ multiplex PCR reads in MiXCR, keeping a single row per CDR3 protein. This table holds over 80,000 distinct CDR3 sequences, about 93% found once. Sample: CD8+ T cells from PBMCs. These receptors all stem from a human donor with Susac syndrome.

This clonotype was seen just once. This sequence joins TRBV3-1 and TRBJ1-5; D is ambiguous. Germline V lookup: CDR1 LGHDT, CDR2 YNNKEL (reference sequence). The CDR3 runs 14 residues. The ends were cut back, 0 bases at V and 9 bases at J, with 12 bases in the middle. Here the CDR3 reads CASSQDGGPGPQHF. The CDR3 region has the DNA TGTGCCAGCAGCCAAGACGGAGGCCCCGGGCCCCAGCATTTT. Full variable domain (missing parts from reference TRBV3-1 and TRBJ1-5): DTAVSQTPKYLVTQMGNDKSIKCEQNLGHDTMYWYKQDSKKFLKIMFSYNNKELIINETVPNRFSPKSPDKAHLNLHINSLELGDSAVYFCASSQDGGPGPQHFGDGTRLSIL.

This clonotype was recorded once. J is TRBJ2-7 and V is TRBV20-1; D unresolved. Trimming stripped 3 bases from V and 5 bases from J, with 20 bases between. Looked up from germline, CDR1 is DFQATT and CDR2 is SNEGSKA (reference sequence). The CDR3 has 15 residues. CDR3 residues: CSASYATIQSDEQYF. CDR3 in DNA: TGCAGTGCTAGTTATGCCACCATCCAATCCGACGAGCAGTACTTC.